Following are 10 T cell receptor beta chains from one sample sequenced in a study of early T cells in non-severe SARS-CoV-2 infection. TCRdb called the 5' RACE reads again in MiXCR, with one record for every CDR3 protein. In the table there are over 60,000 distinct CDR3 sequences, around a tenth of which are singletons. The specimen comprised whole blood, sampled at baseline. Receptors originate from an adult who was a healthcare worker with PCR-confirmed SARS-CoV-2 infection or an uninfected control (not recorded which).

CDR3 DNA sequence: TGTGCCAGTAGTATGGCCACAGGTTACGAGCAGTACTTC. Its protein product is CASSMATGYEQYF. The V gene is TRBV19, the J gene TRBJ2-7, with D perhaps TRBD1 (5 bases). V was trimmed by 3 bases and J by 4 bases, leaving 10 bases between them. This CDR3 has 13 residues. Germline CDR1 reads LNHDA; CDR2 reads SQIVND (reference sequence). The full variable domain, rest sourced from reference TRBV19 and TRBJ2-7, is DGGITQSPKYLFRKEGQNVTLSCEQNLNHDAMYWYRQDPGQGLRLIYYSQIVNDFQKGDIAEGYSVSREKKESFPLTVTSAQKNPTAFYLCASSMATGYEQYFGPGTRLTVT.

This clonotype came up many times. V usage is TRBV9 and J usage is TRBJ2-1, with D maybe TRBD2 (5 bases). Between the trimmed V and J ends, which lost 0 bases and 8 bases, there was a span of 18 bases. The CDR3 sequence is 16 residues long. Germline-derived CDR1 and CDR2 are SGDLS and YYNGEE. CDR3 sequence (DNA): TGTGCCAGCAGCGTAGCGAGTTACTCGGCGGGTTATGAGCAGTTCTTC. Its translation: CASSVASYSAGYEQFF.

This clonotype was recorded a few times. The CDR3 DNA follows: TGCGCCAGCAGCTTGGGGACAGGGAGGAACACTGAAGCTTTCTTT. Its translation is CASSLGTGRNTEAFF. The rearrangement uses TRBV5-1 and TRBJ1-1, with TRBD1 matching over 8 bases. CDR3 length: 15 residues. Germline CDR1 and CDR2: SGHRS and YFSETQ. V shed 0 bases and J 1 base; nucleotides not matched to a gene: 2.

The rearrangement joins TRBV10-3 to TRBJ2-3; TRBD2 matches at 9 bases. V lost 6 bases, J lost 3 bases, and 10 bases stayed unmatched. The V gene's germline CDR1 is ENHRY and CDR2 SYGVKD. The CDR3 contains 16 residues. CDR3 protein: CAISLNSGGGTDTQYF. CDR3 nucleotides: TGTGCCATCAGCCTCAATAGCGGGGGAGGAACAGATACGCAGTATTTT.

The chain couples TRBV7-9 to TRBJ2-7, with D perhaps TRBD1 or TRBD2 (5 bases each). V was shortened by 4 bases and J by 1 base, with 14 bases between the two germline ends. Per the germline V gene, CDR1 is SEHNR and CDR2 is FQNEAQ (reference sequence). The CDR3 is made up of 15 amino acids. In DNA form, the CDR3 reads TGTGCCAGCAGCTACCGAGGGACGGCTTCCTACGAGCAGTACTTC. Its protein product is CASSYRGTASYEQYF.

This clonotype was recorded once. The chain recombines TRBV30 with TRBJ2-7, with TRBD2 identical over 12 bases. J lost 2 bases, V lost 8 bases, and 7 bases had no gene match. The germline gives CDR1 GTSNPN, CDR2 SVGIG (reference sequence). The CDR3 totals 14 residues. The CDR3 protein is CAGILAGGPYEQYF. The DNA for the CDR3 is TGTGCCGGGATCCTAGCGGGGGGGCCCTACGAGCAGTACTTC. Filled out from reference TRBV30 and TRBJ2-7, the complete variable domain reads SQTIHQWPATLVQPVGSPLSLECTVEGTSNPNLYWYRQAAGRGLQLLFYSVGIGQISSEVPQNLSASRPQDRQFILSSKKLLLSDSGFYLCAGILAGGPYEQYFGPGTRLTVT.

This clonotype was counted between two and nine times. CDR3 sequence reads: CSARRGDEKLFF. The DNA for the CDR3 is TGCAGTGCTAGGAGGGGGGATGAAAAACTGTTTTTT. The rearrangement joins TRBV20-1 to TRBJ1-4, with D perhaps TRBD1 (6 bases). This CDR3 has 12 residues. Trimming shortened V by 3 bases and J by 6 bases, and 8 bases separated the two germline ends. Looked up from germline, CDR1 is DFQATT and CDR2 is SNEGSKA (reference sequence).

There are a few counts of this clonotype. The chain combines TRBV6-2 or TRBV6-3 with TRBJ1-4; D is uncertain. There are 14 residues in the CDR3. Per germline, CDR1 MNHEY and CDR2 SVGEGT. Trimming removed 2 bases from V and 5 bases from J, with 9 bases in between. CDR3 DNA: TGTGCCAGCAGTTACGGCTTTCGGAATGAAAAACTGTTTTTT. Its protein is CASSYGFRNEKLFF.

This sequence joins TRBV6-2 or TRBV6-3 and TRBJ1-1; D is ambiguous. Germline lookup yields CDR1 MNHEY and CDR2 SVGEGT. The CDR3 covers 15 residues. V dropped 6 bases and J dropped 5 bases, with 19 bases sitting between them. The CDR3 nucleotides read TGTGCCAGCAGAACCCTAGGAGAGGGTCGGACTGAAGCTTTCTTT. This sequence encodes CASRTLGEGRTEAFF.

The chain couples TRBV6-5 to TRBJ2-4; 10 nucleotides agree with TRBD2. Germline values: CDR1 MNHEY, CDR2 SVGAGI. The CDR3 is 15 amino acids. V shed 6 bases, J shed 1 base, and the junction held 3 bases outside the gene matches. This CDR3 is CASRMTSGAKNIQYF. The CDR3 coding sequence is TGTGCCAGCAGGATGACTAGCGGGGCCAAAAACATTCAGTACTTC.